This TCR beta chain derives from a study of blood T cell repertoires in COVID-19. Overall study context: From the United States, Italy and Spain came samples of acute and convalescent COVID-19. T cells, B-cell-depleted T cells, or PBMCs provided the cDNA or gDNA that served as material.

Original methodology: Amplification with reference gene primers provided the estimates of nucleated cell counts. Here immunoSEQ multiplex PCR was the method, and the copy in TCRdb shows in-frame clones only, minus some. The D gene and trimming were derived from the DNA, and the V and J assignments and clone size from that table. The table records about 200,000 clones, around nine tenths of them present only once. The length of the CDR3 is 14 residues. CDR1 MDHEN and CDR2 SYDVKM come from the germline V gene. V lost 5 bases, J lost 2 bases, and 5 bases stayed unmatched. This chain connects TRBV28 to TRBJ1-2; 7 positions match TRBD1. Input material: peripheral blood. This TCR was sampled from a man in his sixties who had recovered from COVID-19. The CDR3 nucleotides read TGTGCCAGCAGTCACGGACAGGACAACTATGGCTACACCTTC. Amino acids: CASSHGQDNYGYTF.